Described below is a single T cell receptor (beta chain) sequence and its context. This sample is drawn from a study of blood T cell repertoires in COVID-19. For the study at large: Donors in the United States, Italy and Spain gave samples during acute or convalescent COVID-19. Sources were T cells, B-cell-depleted T cells, or PBMCs; the material itself was cDNA or gDNA.

The CDR3 loop spans 15 amino acids. Trimming removed 3 bases from V and 2 bases from J, with 12 bases in between. Germline V gives CDR1 KGHSH, CDR2 LQKENI. The authors' processing: By means of reference gene primer amplification, nucleated cell counts were estimated. Generated by immunoSEQ multiplex PCR, the TCRdb table keeps only in-frame clones and is missing some. V and J calls and clone size follow that table, whereas D and trimming were derived from the DNA. The sample carries 97,000 or so clones, more than 80% recorded once. Sample: peripheral blood. The rearrangement joins TRBV18 to TRBJ2-3, with D possibly matching TRBD2 (7 bases). The TCR sequence derives from a human donor in a cohort sampled during active COVID-19. The CDR3: CASSPAGAPTDTQYF. In DNA, the CDR3 is TGTGCCAGCTCACCCGCGGGGGCTCCCACAGATACGCAGTATTTT.